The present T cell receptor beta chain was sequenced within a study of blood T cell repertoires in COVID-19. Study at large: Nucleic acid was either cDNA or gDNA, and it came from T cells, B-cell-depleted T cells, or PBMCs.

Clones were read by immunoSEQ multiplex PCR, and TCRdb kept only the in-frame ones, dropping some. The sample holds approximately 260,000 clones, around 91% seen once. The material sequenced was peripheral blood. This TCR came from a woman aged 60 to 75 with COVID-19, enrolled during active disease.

CDR3 nucleotide sequence: TGTGCCAGCAGCTTAGTTTGGCTAGCGGGGGAAGGCAATGAGCAGTTCTTC. It translates to CASSLVWLAGEGNEQFF. This chain links TRBV7-8 with TRBJ2-1; TRBD2 matches 10 bases. This CDR3 is built from 17 residues. V lost 1 base to trimming and J lost 6 bases; unmatched junction nucleotides: 9. Germline assignment: CDR1 SGHVS and CDR2 FQNEAQ.